This is a list of T cell receptor beta chains from one sample in a study of cytomegalovirus exposure and HLA in healthy donors. The assay was immunoSEQ multiplex PCR, and TCRdb's table has in-frame clones only and misses some. There are around 220,000 clones in the sample; over 80% occur only once, and over 13% lies in the top ten. The sample comprised PBMCs. The source of these receptors is a young woman in good health and CMV-seropositive. Each CDR3 is given with its conserved first and last residue.

TRBV2	CASSGRGGRTYEQYF
TRBV21-1	CASSSRGRLHYGYTF
TRBV7-3	CASSLVVGSGGYTF
TRBV7-2	CASSEGGRQFF
TRBV19	CASSFGSNSYEQYF
TRBV2	CASSEALGLTGANVLTF
TRBV6-6	CACRGTQETQYF
TRBV7-6	CASSADRWGTEAFF
TRBV4-1	CASSHGTGGGEQFF
TRBV14	CASSHKQGLGAFF
TRBV28	CASSLTRDRVGGQPQHF
TRBV13	CASSLGDRDGYTF
TRBV27	CASSLSAAGAYEQYF
TRBV7-2	CASSLRKTGEQYF
TRBV4-1	CASSPRDSEKLFF
TRBV6-4	CASSTGFNYGYTF
TRBV30	CAWSPWTSGSLGETQYF
TRBV11-2	CASSLEAVGARGEAFF
TRBV2	CASSTYTEKAYGYTF
TRBV9	CASRRGQQNTGELFF